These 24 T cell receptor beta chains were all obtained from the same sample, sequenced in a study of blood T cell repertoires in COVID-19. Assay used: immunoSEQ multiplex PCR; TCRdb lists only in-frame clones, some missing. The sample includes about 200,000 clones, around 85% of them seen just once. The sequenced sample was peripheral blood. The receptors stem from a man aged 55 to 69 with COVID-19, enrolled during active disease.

The CDR3: CASSRTSGSWEQFF. The CDR3 nucleotides read TGTGCCAGCAGCCGGACTAGCGGGAGTTGGGAGCAGTTCTTC. The chain uses TRBV7-9 and TRBJ2-1; TRBD2 matches 13 bases. Trimming removed 5 bases from V and 10 bases from J; junction bases left unmatched: 5. There are 14 residues in the CDR3. In germline, CDR1 is SEHNR, CDR2 FQNEAQ (reference sequence).

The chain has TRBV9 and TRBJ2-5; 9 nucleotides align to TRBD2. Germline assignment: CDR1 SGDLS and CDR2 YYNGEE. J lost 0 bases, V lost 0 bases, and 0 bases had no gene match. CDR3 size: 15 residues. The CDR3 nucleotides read TGTGCCAGCAGCGTAGGGACTAGCGACCAAGAGACCCAGTACTTC. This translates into CASSVGTSDQETQYF.

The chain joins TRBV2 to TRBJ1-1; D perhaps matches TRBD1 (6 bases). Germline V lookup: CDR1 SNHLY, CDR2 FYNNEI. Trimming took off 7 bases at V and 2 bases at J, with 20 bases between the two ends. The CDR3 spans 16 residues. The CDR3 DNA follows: TGTGCCAGCACCCGCGGGGGGCGATTAAGAAACACTGAAGCTTTCTTT. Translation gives CASTRGGRLRNTEAFF.

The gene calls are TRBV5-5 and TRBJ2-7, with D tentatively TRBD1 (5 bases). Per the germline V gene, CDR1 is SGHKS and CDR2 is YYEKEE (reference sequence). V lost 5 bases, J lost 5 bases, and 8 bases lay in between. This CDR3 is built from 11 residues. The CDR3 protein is CASSLGDEQYF. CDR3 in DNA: TGTGCCAGCAGTTTAGGGGACGAGCAGTACTTC.

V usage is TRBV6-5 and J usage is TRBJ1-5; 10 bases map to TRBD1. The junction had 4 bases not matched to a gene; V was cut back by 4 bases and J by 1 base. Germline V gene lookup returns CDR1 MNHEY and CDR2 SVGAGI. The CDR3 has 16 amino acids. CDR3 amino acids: CASSSQTGGSNQPQHF. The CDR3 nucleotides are TGTGCCAGCAGTTCTCAGACAGGGGGCAGCAATCAGCCCCAGCATTTT.

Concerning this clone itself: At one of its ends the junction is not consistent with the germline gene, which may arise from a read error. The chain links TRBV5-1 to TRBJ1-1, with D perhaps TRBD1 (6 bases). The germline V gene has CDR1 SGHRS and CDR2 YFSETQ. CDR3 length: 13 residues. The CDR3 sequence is CASSVGRDTEAFF. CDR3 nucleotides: TGCGCCAGCAGCGTTGGTCGGGACACAGAAGCTTTCTTT.

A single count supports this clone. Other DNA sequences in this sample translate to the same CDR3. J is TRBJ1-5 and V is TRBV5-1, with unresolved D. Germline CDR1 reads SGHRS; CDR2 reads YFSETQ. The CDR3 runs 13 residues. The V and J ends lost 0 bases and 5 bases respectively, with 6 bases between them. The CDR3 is CASSLAPDQPQHF. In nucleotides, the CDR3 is TGCGCCAGCAGCTTGGCCCCGGATCAGCCCCAGCATTTT.

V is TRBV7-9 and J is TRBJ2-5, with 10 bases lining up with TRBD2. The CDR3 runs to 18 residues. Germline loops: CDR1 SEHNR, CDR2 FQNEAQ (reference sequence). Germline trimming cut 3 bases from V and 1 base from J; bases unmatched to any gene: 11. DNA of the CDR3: TGTGCCAGCAGCTTTGGAGTTCGGCAGCGGGAGGGCCAAGAGACCCAGTACTTC. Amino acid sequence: CASSFGVRQREGQETQYF.

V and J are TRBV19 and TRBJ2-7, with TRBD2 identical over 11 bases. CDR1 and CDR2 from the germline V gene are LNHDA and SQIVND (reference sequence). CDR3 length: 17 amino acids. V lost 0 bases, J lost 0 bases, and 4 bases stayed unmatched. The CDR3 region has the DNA TGTGCCAGTAGTATAGAGCACGGGACTAGCGGCTCCTACGAGCAGTACTTC. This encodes CASSIEHGTSGSYEQYF.

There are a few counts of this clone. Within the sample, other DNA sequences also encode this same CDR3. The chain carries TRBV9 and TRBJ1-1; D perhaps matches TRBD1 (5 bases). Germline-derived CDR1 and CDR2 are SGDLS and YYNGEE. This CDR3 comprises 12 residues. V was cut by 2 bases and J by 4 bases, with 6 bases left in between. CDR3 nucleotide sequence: TGTGCCAGCAGCGTTGACAGCACTGAAGCTTTCTTT. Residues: CASSVDSTEAFF.

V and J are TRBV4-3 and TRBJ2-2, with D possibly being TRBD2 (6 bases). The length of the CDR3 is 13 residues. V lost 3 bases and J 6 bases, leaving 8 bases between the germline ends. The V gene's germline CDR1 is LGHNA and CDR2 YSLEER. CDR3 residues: CASSQREAGELFF. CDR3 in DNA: TGCGCCAGCAGCCAGAGGGAGGCCGGGGAGCTGTTTTTT.

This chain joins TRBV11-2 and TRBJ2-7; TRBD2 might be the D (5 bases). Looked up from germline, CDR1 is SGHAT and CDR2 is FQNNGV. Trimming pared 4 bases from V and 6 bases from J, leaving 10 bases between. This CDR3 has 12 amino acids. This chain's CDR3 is CASSSRAPEQYF. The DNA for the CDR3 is TGTGCCAGCAGCTCGAGGGCGCCCGAGCAGTACTTC.

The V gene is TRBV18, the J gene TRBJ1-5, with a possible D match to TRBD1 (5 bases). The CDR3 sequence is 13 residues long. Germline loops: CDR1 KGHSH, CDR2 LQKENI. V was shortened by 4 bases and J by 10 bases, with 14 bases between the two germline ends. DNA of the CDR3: TGTGCCAGCTCACAGGGGCCTGAACTTCCCCAGCATTTT. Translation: CASSQGPELPQHF.

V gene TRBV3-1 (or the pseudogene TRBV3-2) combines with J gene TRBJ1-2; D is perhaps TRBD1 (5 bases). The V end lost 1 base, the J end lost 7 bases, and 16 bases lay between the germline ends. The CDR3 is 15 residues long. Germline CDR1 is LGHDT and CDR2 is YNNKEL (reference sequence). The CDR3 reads CASSQVGARGGGYTF. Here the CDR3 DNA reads TGTGCCAGCAGCCAAGTTGGTGCGAGGGGAGGTGGCTACACCTTC.

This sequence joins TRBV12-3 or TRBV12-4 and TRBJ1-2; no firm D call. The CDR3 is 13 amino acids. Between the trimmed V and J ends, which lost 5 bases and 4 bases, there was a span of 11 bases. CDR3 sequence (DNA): TGTGCCAGCAGTCAGGACGGGATCTATGGCTACACCTTC. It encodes CASSQDGIYGYTF.

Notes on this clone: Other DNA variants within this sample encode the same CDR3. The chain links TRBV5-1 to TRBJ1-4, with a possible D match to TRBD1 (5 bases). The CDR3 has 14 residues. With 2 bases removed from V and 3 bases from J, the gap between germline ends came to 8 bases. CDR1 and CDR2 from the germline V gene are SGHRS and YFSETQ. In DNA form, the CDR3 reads TGCGCCAGCAGCTTCGGGGGGTCTAATGAAAAACTGTTTTTT. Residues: CASSFGGSNEKLFF.

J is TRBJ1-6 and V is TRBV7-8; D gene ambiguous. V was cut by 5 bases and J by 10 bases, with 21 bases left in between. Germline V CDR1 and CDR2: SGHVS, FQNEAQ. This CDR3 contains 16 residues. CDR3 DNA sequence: TGTGCCAGCAGCCCGCCGGGAAACAAAGTAAGGTCACCCCTCCACTTT. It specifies CASSPPGNKVRSPLHF. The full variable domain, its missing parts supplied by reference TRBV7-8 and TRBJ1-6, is GAGVSQSPRYKVAKRGQDVALRCDPISGHVSLFWYQQALGQGPEFLTYFQNEAQLDKSGLPSDRFFAERPEGSVSTLKIQRTQQEDSAVYLCASSPPGNKVRSPLHFGNGTRLTVT.

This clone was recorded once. The DNA for the CDR3 is TGTGCCAGCAGTGTCTTCCTACAGGGAGGCACAGATACGCAGTATTTT. Translating it yields CASSVFLQGGTDTQYF. The genes are TRBV6-4 and TRBJ2-3, with a tentative D call TRBD1 (6 bases). Trimming stripped 4 bases from V and 1 base from J, with 15 bases between. Germline values: CDR1 MRHNA, CDR2 SNTAGT. The CDR3 has 16 residues.

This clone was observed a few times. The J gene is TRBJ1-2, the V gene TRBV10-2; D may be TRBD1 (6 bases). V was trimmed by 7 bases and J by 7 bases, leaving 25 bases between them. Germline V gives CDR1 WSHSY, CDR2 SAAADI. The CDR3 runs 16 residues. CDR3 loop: CASTFSQGAIEVGYTF. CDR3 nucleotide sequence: TGCGCCAGCACTTTTTCACAGGGAGCTATAGAGGTTGGCTACACCTTC.

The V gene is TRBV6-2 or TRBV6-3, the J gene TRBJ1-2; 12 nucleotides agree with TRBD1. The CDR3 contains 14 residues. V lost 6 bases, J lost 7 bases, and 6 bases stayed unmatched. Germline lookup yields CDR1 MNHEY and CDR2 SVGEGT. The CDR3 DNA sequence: TGTGCCAGCAGCCGGGACAGGGGGCTCGGTGGCTACACCTTC. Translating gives CASSRDRGLGGYTF.

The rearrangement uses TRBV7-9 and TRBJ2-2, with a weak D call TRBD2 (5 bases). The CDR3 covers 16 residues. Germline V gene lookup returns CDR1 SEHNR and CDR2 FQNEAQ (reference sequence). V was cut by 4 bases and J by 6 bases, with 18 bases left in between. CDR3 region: CASSSGSLDGSGELFF. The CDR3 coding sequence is TGTGCCAGCAGCTCGGGGTCCCTGGATGGGTCCGGGGAGCTGTTTTTT. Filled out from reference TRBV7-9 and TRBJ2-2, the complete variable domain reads DTGVSQNPRHKITKRGQNVTFRCDPISEHNRLYWYRQTLGQGPEFLTYFQNEAQLEKSRLLSDRFSAERPKGSFSTLEIQRTEQGDSAMYLCASSSGSLDGSGELFFGEGSRLTVL.

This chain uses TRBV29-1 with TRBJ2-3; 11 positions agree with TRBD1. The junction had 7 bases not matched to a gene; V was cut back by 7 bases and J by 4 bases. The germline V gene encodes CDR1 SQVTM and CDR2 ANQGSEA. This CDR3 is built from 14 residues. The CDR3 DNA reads TGCAGCGCAGGACAGGGGGCGCACGCAGATACGCAGTATTTT. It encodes CSAGQGAHADTQYF.

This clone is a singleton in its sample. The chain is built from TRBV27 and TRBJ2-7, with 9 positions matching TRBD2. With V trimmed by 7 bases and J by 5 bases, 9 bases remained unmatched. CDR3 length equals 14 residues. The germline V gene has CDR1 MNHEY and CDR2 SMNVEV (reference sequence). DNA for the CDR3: TGTGCCAGCACCCGCGCGGGAGGGCCCCACGAGCAGTACTTC. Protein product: CASTRAGGPHEQYF.

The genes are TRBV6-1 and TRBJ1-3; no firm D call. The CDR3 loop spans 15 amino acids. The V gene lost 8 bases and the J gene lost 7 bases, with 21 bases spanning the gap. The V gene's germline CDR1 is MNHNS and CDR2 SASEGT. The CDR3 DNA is TGTGCCAGCTCGCCTCCGGGAGGGATGGCGAACACCATATATTTT. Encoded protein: CASSPPGGMANTIYF.